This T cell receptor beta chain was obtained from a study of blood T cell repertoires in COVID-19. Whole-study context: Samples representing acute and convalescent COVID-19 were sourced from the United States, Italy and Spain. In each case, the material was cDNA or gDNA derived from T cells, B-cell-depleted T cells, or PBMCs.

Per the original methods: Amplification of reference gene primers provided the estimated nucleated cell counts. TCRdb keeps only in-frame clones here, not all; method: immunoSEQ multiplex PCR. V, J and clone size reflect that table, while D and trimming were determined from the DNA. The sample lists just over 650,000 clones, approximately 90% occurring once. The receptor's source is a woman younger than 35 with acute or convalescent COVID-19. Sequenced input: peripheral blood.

CDR3 DNA: TGCAGCGGGGGTGTCCGGGGTAATATTGCCGCAGATACGCAGTATTTT. Protein product: CSGGVRGNIAADTQYF. The rearrangement joins TRBV29-1 to TRBJ2-3; possible D gene TRBD2, 5 bases. Germline V gene lookup returns CDR1 SQVTM and CDR2 ANQGSEA. The CDR3 extends over 16 amino acids. V lost 7 bases, J lost 4 bases, and 24 bases lay in between.